This record looks at one T cell receptor beta chain sequence and its context. This specimen comes from a study of blood T cell repertoires in COVID-19. This CDR3 spans 13 amino acids. In germline, CDR1 is LNHDA, CDR2 SQIVND (reference sequence). V was pared by 6 bases and J by 1 base, with 10 bases between. Sequencing used immunoSEQ multiplex PCR; TCRdb keeps in-frame clones, though not all of them. The table includes just over 95,000 clones, 81% detected once. This chain connects TRBV19 to TRBJ2-7; tentatively, D is TRBD1 (5 bases). The receptor was isolated from a man aged 55 to 69 with acute or convalescent COVID-19. The source material was peripheral blood. The CDR3: CASRAGPSYEQYF. CDR3 coding DNA: TGTGCCAGTAGGGCAGGGCCTTCCTACGAGCAGTACTTC.